A selection of T cell receptor beta chains follows, all from one sample in a study of T cell changes during pregnancy in multiple sclerosis. Using immunoSEQ multiplex PCR, the repertoire was profiled, and TCRdb retains in-frame clones only, with some absent. The sample holds more than 80,000 clones, about 90% seen once. Sequenced here: peripheral blood, sampled before pregnancy. The receptors here all came from a female donor with multiple sclerosis, enrolled in a pregnancy study. CDR3s include the opening cysteine and the closing phenylalanine or tryptophan. The D gene is left open where the match is weak. Only part of the rows carry a size: once, few, many, or a class if the clone is expanded.

clone_size j_call d_call v_call cdr3_aa cdr3_nt
once TRBJ2-1 TRBD2 TRBV2 CASSDEQRGAPSSYNEQFF TGTGCCAGCAGTGATGAACAGCGGGGGGCCCCTAGCTCCTACAATGAGCAGTTCTTC
. TRBJ1-6 . TRBV6-5 CASRPRLENSPLHF TGTGCCAGCAGGCCCAGGTTGGAAAATTCACCCCTCCACTTT
. TRBJ1-1 . TRBV5-6 CASSALGPNTEAFF TGTGCCAGCAGCGCTTTGGGGCCGAACACTGAAGCTTTCTTT
. TRBJ1-2 TRBD1 TRBV7-2 CASSSLTGAKYGYTF TGTGCCAGCAGCTCACTGACAGGGGCCAAATATGGCTACACCTTC
. TRBJ2-5 TRBD1 TRBV11-2 CASRWGQYQETQYF TGTGCCAGCCGGTGGGGACAGTACCAAGAGACCCAGTACTTC
. TRBJ2-3 TRBD2 TRBV7-3 CASSPSGMGDTQYF TGTGCCAGCAGCCCTAGCGGGATGGGTGATACGCAGTATTTT
. TRBJ2-5 TRBD1 TRBV12-5 CASGLPDRVGETQYF TGTGCTAGTGGTTTGCCGGACAGGGTAGGGGAGACCCAGTACTTC
. TRBJ2-3 TRBD1 TRBV27 CASSLSGTASTDTQYF TGTGCCAGCAGTTTATCAGGGACAGCCAGCACAGATACGCAGTATTTT
. TRBJ1-4 . TRBV6-5 CASSYAGNEKLFF TGTGCCAGCAGTTACGCAGGGAATGAAAAACTGTTTTTT
. TRBJ2-3 TRBD1 TRBV4-3 CASSHGQGLVTDTQYF TGCGCCAGCAGCCACGGACAGGGGCTGGTCACAGATACGCAGTATTTT
. TRBJ1-6 . TRBV7-8 CASTKHSGSSYNSPLHF TGTGCCAGCACCAAACACAGTGGAAGCTCCTATAATTCACCCCTCCACTTT
. TRBJ1-5 . TRBV30 CAWSVQGNQPQHF TGTGCCTGGAGTGTACAAGGCAATCAGCCCCAGCATTTT
. TRBJ1-2 . TRBV7-2 CASSLDSLNYGYTF TGTGCCAGCAGCTTGGACAGCTTGAACTATGGCTACACCTTC
. TRBJ1-1 TRBD1 TRBV5-5 CASRPGQGRSTEAFF TGTGCCAGCAGACCCGGACAGGGACGAAGCACTGAAGCTTTCTTT
. TRBJ2-1 TRBD2 TRBV28 CASSPTRLAGGNEQFF TGTGCCAGCAGTCCCACTCGACTAGCGGGGGGGAATGAGCAGTTCTTC
. TRBJ2-7 . TRBV5-5 CASNGPNKPYEQYF TGTGCCAGCAATGGGCCTAACAAGCCCTACGAGCAGTACTTC
. TRBJ1-2 . TRBV29-1 CSVDALPEGYGYTF TGCAGCGTTGATGCCCTCCCGGAGGGCTATGGCTACACCTTC
once TRBJ1-2 . TRBV25-1 CASSEPFYGYTF TGTGCCAGCAGTGAACCTTTCTATGGCTACACCTTC
. TRBJ1-2 TRBD1 TRBV4-2 CASSQGRQGSYGYTF TGTGCCAGCAGCCAAGGTCGACAGGGATCCTATGGCTACACCTTC
. TRBJ2-1 . TRBV14 CASGPPGLRKLNEQFF TGTGCCAGCGGCCCACCGGGACTGCGGAAGCTCAATGAGCAGTTCTTC
. TRBJ1-5 . TRBV10-3 CAIRTGNQPQHF TGTGCCATCAGGACGGGTAATCAGCCCCAGCATTTT
. TRBJ1-1 . TRBV6-6 CASRLQGTEAFF TGTGCCAGCAGACTGCAGGGAACTGAAGCTTTCTTT
. TRBJ2-2 . TRBV19 CASSRRRGTNTGELFF TGTGCCAGTAGTAGACGTCGGGGGACGAACACCGGGGAGCTGTTTTTT
once TRBJ1-2 TRBD1 TRBV6-5 CASKRGGINYGYTF TGTGCCAGCAAGCGAGGGGGCATTAACTATGGCTACACCTTC
. TRBJ1-2 TRBD1 TRBV19 CASTPMGQANYGYTF TGTGCCAGTACCCCAATGGGACAGGCTAACTATGGCTACACCTTC
. TRBJ1-1 . TRBV28 CASSLDFGWNTEAFF TGTGCCAGCAGTTTGGACTTTGGATGGAACACTGAAGCTTTCTTT
. TRBJ2-7 TRBD1 TRBV4-1 CASSRSAGTVGEQYF TGCGCCAGCAGCCGATCTGCCGGGACAGTCGGTGAGCAGTACTTC
. TRBJ1-1 . TRBV7-9 CASSLGRVNTEAFF TGTGCCAGCAGCTTAGGCAGGGTAAACACTGAAGCTTTCTTT
. TRBJ2-7 . TRBV19 CASSMLAGSSYEQYF TGTGCCAGTAGTATGCTCGCGGGCTCCTCCTACGAGCAGTACTTC
once TRBJ1-2 TRBD1 TRBV6-5 CASSYMDRADYGYTF TGTGCCAGCAGTTACATGGACAGGGCGGACTATGGCTACACCTTC
once TRBJ1-4 TRBD1 TRBV5-1 CASSLLTGGGEKLFF TGCGCCAGCAGCTTGCTGACAGGGGGTGGTGAAAAACTGTTTTTT
. TRBJ2-3 TRBD1 TRBV11-3 CASSLDRYQGVADTQYF TGTGCCAGCAGCTTAGATCGATATCAGGGGGTGGCAGATACGCAGTATTTT
. TRBJ1-1 TRBD1 TRBV6-6 CASNSRGTGNTEAFF TGTGCCAGCAACAGCCGGGGGACAGGGAACACTGAAGCTTTCTTT
. TRBJ2-7 TRBD2 TRBV19 CASSLSGVLYEQYF TGTGCCAGTTCATTGAGCGGGGTCCTCTACGAGCAGTACTTC
. TRBJ1-5 TRBD1 TRBV7-8 CASSLTGSGSNQPQHF TGTGCCAGCAGTTTGACAGGGTCGGGTAGCAATCAGCCCCAGCATTTT
. TRBJ1-1 . TRBV28 CASSFSGGNTEAFF TGTGCCAGCAGTTTCTCGGGGGGTAACACTGAAGCTTTCTTT
. TRBJ1-3 . TRBV2 CASSDGYRGSSGNTIYF TGTGCCAGCAGTGATGGGTACCGGGGGAGCTCTGGAAACACCATATATTTT
few TRBJ1-6 . TRBV4-1 CASSGEAGPHNSPLHF TGCGCCAGCAGCGGAGAGGCGGGACCCCATAATTCACCCCTCCACTTT
. TRBJ2-5 TRBD2 TRBV6-6 CASRKTSGWQETQYF TGTGCCAGCCGTAAGACTAGCGGGTGGCAAGAGACCCAGTACTTC
few TRBJ2-7 TRBD1 TRBV5-1 CASSPGTGGYEQYF TGCGCCAGCAGCCCTGGGACAGGGGGGTACGAGCAGTACTTC
. TRBJ1-2 . TRBV11-2 CASRKDTQAVYGYTF TGTGCCAGCAGAAAGGATACCCAGGCCGTATATGGCTACACCTTC
. TRBJ1-2 TRBD1 TRBV7-8 CASSLGGGIPSGYTF TGTGCCAGCAGCTTAGGAGGGGGCATTCCCTCTGGCTACACCTTC
. TRBJ2-3 TRBD2 TRBV28 CASSSPTSGRWDTQYF TGTGCCAGCAGTTCCCCTACTAGCGGGAGATGGGATACGCAGTATTTT
. TRBJ2-2 . TRBV6-6 CASTSVTGELFF TGTGCCAGCACTTCGGTCACCGGGGAGCTGTTTTTT
. TRBJ2-7 TRBD1 TRBV15 CATSSLDRAVYEQYF TGTGCCACCAGCTCTTTGGACAGGGCTGTCTACGAGCAGTACTTC
once TRBJ2-2 . TRBV11-2 CASSFRLAHVTGELFF TGTGCCAGCAGCTTCAGGCTAGCGCATGTCACCGGGGAGCTGTTTTTT
. TRBJ2-7 . TRBV5-6 CASSLRLNSYEQYF TGTGCCAGCAGCTTGCGCCTAAATTCCTACGAGCAGTACTTC
. TRBJ2-7 . TRBV18 CASSPPSLSPYEQYF TGTGCCAGCTCACCACCCAGTTTATCTCCCTACGAGCAGTACTTC
. TRBJ1-1 . TRBV5-4 CASSLSGLDTEAFF TGTGCCAGCAGCTTATCAGGATTGGACACTGAAGCTTTCTTT
once TRBJ2-1 TRBD2 TRBV18 CASSLVDSGTLYNEQFF TGTGCCAGCTCACTCGTCGACAGCGGGACTCTATACAATGAGCAGTTCTTC
. TRBJ2-2 . TRBV11-2 CASSLAPRESTGELFF TGTGCCAGCAGCTTAGCGCCCCGGGAGAGCACCGGGGAGCTGTTTTTT
few TRBJ1-5 . TRBV6-1 CASSESGLRQPQHF TGTGCCAGCAGTGAAAGCGGATTGAGGCAGCCCCAGCATTTT
. TRBJ2-7 TRBD2 TRBV2 CASTRTSDTYEQYF TGTGCCAGCACCCGGACTAGCGATACCTACGAGCAGTACTTC
. TRBJ2-5 TRBD2 TRBV12-5 CASGLGTSGDQETQYF TGTGCTAGTGGTTTGGGGACTAGCGGGGATCAAGAGACCCAGTACTTC
. TRBJ2-7 TRBD1 TRBV5-1 CASSLASGTGFPYEQYF TGCGCCAGCAGCTTGGCATCAGGGACAGGGTTCCCCTACGAGCAGTACTTC